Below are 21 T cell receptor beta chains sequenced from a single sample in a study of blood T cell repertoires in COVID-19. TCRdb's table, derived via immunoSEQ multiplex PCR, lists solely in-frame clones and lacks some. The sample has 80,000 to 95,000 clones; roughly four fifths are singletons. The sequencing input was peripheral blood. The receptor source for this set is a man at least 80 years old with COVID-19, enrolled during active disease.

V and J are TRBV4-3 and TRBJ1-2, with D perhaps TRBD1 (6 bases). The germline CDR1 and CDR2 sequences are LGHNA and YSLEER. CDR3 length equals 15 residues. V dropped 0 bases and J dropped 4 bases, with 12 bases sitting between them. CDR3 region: CASSQDYAGVYGYTF. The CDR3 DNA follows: TGCGCCAGCAGCCAAGATTATGCAGGGGTCTATGGCTACACCTTC.

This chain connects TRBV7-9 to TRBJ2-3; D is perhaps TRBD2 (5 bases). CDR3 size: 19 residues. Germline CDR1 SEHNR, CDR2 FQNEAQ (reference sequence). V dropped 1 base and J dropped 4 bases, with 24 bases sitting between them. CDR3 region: CASSLEVKGKRRRADTQYF. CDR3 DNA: TGTGCCAGCAGCTTAGAGGTGAAGGGAAAAAGGAGGAGAGCAGATACGCAGTATTTT.

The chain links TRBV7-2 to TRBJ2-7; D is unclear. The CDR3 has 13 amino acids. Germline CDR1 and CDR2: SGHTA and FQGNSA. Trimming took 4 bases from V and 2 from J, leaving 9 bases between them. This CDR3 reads CASSSTLTYEQYF. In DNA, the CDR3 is TGTGCCAGCAGCTCAACTTTAACCTACGAGCAGTACTTC.

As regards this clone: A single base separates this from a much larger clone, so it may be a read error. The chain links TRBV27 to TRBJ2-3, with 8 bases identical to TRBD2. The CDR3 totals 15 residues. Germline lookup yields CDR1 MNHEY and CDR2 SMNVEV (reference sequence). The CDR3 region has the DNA TGTGCCAGCAGTCCCTTTAGCGGGACGGGAGATGCGCAGTATTTT. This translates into CASSPFSGTGDAQYF.

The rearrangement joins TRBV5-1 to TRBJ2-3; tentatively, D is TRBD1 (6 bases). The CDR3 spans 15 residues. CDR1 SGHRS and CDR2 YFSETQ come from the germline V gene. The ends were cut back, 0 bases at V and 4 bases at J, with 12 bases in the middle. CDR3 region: CASSLAQGGADTQYF. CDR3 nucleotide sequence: TGCGCCAGCAGCTTGGCACAGGGTGGGGCAGATACGCAGTATTTT.

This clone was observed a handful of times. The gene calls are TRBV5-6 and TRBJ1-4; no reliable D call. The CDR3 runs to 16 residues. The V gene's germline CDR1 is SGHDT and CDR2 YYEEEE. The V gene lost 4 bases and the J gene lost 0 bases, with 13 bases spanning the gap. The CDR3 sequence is CASSPGPASTNEKLFF. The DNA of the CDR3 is TGTGCCAGCAGCCCGGGTCCGGCCTCAACTAATGAAAAACTGTTTTTT.

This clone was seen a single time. The CDR3 spells CASSIIGQPQHF. The CDR3 coding sequence is TGTGCCAGTAGTATAATCGGTCAGCCCCAGCATTTT. This sequence joins TRBV19 and TRBJ1-5; D not resolved. Germline values: CDR1 LNHDA, CDR2 SQIVND (reference sequence). The CDR3 is made up of 12 amino acids. V was cut by 2 bases and J by 6 bases, with 5 bases left in between.

The CDR3 sequence is CSAPRRGEQYF. CDR3 bases: TGCAGTGCTCCCCGAAGAGGCGAGCAGTACTTC. This chain connects TRBV20-1 to TRBJ2-7; the D is unclear. This CDR3 contains 11 residues. CDR1 is DFQATT, CDR2 SNEGSKA, per germline (reference sequence). Trimming removed 5 bases at V and 6 bases at J, with 11 bases between.

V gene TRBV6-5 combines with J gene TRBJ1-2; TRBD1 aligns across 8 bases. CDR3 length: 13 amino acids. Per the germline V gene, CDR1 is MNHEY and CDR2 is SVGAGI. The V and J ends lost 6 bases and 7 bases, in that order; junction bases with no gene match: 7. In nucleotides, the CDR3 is TGTGCCAGCAGAGCTACAGGGGGTGGTGGCTACACCTTC. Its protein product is CASRATGGGGYTF.

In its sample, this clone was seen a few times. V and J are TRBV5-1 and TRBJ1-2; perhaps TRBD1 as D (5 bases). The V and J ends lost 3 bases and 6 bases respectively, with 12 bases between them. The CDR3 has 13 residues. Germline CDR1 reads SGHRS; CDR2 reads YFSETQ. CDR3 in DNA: TGCGCCAGCAGCTGGCAGGGTCAGGATGGCTACACCTTC. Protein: CASSWQGQDGYTF.

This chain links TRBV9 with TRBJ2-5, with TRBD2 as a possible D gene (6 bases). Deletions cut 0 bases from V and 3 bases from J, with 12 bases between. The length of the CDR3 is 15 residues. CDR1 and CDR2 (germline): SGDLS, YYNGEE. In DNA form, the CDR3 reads TGTGCCAGCAGCGTAGTTAGCGGAGCCAAAGAGACCCAGTACTTC. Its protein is CASSVVSGAKETQYF. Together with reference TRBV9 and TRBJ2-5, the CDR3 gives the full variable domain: DSGVTQTPKHLITATGQRVTLRCSPRSGDLSVYWYQQSLDQGLQFLIQYYNGEERAKGNILERFSAQQFPDLHSELNLSSLELGDSALYFCASSVVSGAKETQYFGPGTRLLVL.

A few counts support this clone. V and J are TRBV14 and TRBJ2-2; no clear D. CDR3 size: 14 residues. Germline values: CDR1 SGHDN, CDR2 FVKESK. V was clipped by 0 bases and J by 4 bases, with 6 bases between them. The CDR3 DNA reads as TGTGCCAGCAGCCAAGATATCGGCACCGGGGAGCTGTTTTTT. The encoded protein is CASSQDIGTGELFF.

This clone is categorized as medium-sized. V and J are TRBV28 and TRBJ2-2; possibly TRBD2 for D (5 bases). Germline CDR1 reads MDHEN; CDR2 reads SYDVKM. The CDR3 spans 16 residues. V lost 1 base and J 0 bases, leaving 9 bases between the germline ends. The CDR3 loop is CASSLLGSANTGELFF. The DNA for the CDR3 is TGTGCCAGCAGTTTATTGGGTAGCGCGAACACCGGGGAGCTGTTTTTT.

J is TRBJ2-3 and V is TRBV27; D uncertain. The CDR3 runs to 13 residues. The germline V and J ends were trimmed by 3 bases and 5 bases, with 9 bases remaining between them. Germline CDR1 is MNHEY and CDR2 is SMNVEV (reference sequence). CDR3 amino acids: CASSFGREDTQYF. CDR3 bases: TGTGCCAGCAGTTTTGGGCGCGAAGATACGCAGTATTTT.

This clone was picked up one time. CDR3 DNA sequence: TGTGCCAGCAGCCCCCACCCCGGGGGGCAGGGAAACACCATATATTTT. Translation gives CASSPHPGGQGNTIYF. The chain joins TRBV11-2 to TRBJ1-3; TRBD1 is a possible D gene (6 bases). Trimming took 5 bases from V and 4 from J, leaving 18 bases between them. The CDR3 runs to 16 residues. Germline loops: CDR1 SGHAT, CDR2 FQNNGV. The variable domain in full, with the rest retrieved from reference TRBV11-2 and TRBJ1-3, is EAGVAQSPRYKIIEKRQSVAFWCNPISGHATLYWYQQILGQGPKLLIQFQNNGVVDDSQLPKDRFSAERLKGVDSTLKIQPAKLEDSAVYLCASSPHPGGQGNTIYFGEGSWLTVV.

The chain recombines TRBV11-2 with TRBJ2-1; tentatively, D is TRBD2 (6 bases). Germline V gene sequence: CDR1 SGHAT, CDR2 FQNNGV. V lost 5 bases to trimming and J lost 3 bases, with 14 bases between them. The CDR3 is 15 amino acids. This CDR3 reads CASSRGASVYNEQFF. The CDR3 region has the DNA TGTGCCAGCAGCCGAGGGGCTAGCGTCTACAATGAGCAGTTCTTC.

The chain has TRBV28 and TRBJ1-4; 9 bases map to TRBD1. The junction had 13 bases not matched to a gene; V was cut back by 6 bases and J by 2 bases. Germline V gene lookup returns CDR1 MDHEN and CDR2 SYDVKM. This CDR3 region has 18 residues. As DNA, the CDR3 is TGTGCCAGCAGCAACCTTCGGAACAGGGGGCAGACTAATGAAAAACTGTTTTTT. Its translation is CASSNLRNRGQTNEKLFF.

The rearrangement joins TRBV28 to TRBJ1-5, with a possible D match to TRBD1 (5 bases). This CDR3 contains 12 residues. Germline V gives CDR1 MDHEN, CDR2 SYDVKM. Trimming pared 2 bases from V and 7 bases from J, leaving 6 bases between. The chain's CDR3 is CASSLAGQPQHF. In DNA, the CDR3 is TGTGCCAGCAGTTTAGCAGGGCAGCCCCAGCATTTT.

In DNA, the CDR3 is TGTGCCAGCAGCACAGGGAATCAGCCCCAGCATTTT. This gives the protein CASSTGNQPQHF. The genes are TRBV28 and TRBJ1-5; TRBD1 might be the D (6 bases). Germline assignment: CDR1 MDHEN and CDR2 SYDVKM. The CDR3 has 12 amino acids. V lost 6 bases and J lost 4, with 7 bases in between. Full variable domain (missing parts from reference TRBV28 and TRBJ1-5): DVKVTQSSRYLVKRTGEKVFLECVQDMDHENMFWYRQDPGLGLRLIYFSYDVKMKEKGDIPEGYSVSREKKERFSLILESASTNQTSMYLCASSTGNQPQHFGDGTRLSIL.

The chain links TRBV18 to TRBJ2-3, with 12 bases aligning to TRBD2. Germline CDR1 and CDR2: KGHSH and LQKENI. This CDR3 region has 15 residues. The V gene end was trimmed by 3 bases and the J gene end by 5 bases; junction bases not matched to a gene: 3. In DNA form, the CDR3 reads TGTGCCAGCTCACCGGCTAGCGGGAGGGGAGATACGCAGTATTTT. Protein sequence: CASSPASGRGDTQYF.

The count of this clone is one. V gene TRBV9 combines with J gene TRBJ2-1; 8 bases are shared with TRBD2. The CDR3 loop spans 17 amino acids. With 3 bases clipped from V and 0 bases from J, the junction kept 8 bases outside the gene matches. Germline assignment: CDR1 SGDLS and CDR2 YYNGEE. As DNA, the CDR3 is TGTGCCAGCAGCGCTACCGGGGGGGCCCACTCCTACAATGAGCAGTTCTTC. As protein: CASSATGGAHSYNEQFF.